A selection of T cell receptor beta chains follows, all from one sample in a study of shared clonotypes between healthy human individuals. Profiling relied on immunoSEQ multiplex PCR, and the TCRdb table lists in-frame clones only, not all of them. The sample consists of hundreds of thousands of clones, around 96% of them appearing once. Sequenced sample: naive CD8+ T cells sorted from blood. The receptor source for this set is a man aged 25 to 45 in good health. CDR3s leave out the opening cysteine and the closing phenylalanine or tryptophan.

v_gene: TRBV28
j_gene: TRBJ2-7
CDR3aa: ASSPGLAGEQY

v_gene: TRBV11-2
j_gene: TRBJ1-1
CDR3aa: ASSKRQGMNTEAF

v_gene: TRBV11-2
j_gene: TRBJ2-7
CDR3aa: ASTPGAVTYEQY

v_gene: TRBV7-9
j_gene: TRBJ2-4
CDR3aa: ASSLGQKNIQY

v_gene: TRBV6-5
j_gene: TRBJ1-2
CDR3aa: ASSYSVQHYGYT

v_gene: TRBV27
j_gene: TRBJ2-1
CDR3aa: ASSPQGYYNEQF

v_gene: TRBV5-4
j_gene: TRBJ1-2
CDR3aa: ASSAPGGERYGYT

v_gene: TRBV27
j_gene: TRBJ2-7
CDR3aa: ASSSSGAYEQY

v_gene: TRBV18
j_gene: TRBJ1-2
CDR3aa: ASSPGSEYGYT

v_gene: TRBV4-3
j_gene: TRBJ2-7
CDR3aa: ASSQDRFYEQY

v_gene: TRBV6-1
j_gene: TRBJ2-5
CDR3aa: ASSDRPMGGQETQY

v_gene: TRBV27
j_gene: TRBJ1-2
CDR3aa: ASSLSQDYGYT

v_gene: TRBV29-1
j_gene: TRBJ2-1
CDR3aa: SVAPGLAGEVGEQF

v_gene: TRBV10-2
j_gene: TRBJ1-3
CDR3aa: ASTPGLGANTIY

v_gene: TRBV11-2
j_gene: TRBJ1-1
CDR3aa: ATTGQGGTEAF

v_gene: TRBV25-1
j_gene: TRBJ1-5
CDR3aa: ASSEGDMDQPQH

v_gene: TRBV4-3
j_gene: TRBJ2-7
CDR3aa: ASSQVAGESYEQY

v_gene: TRBV4-1
j_gene: TRBJ1-3
CDR3aa: ASSHPGFGNTIY

v_gene: TRBV2
j_gene: TRBJ2-1
CDR3aa: ASSESSGINEQF

v_gene: TRBV4-1
j_gene: TRBJ2-3
CDR3aa: ASSQGGTSGSTDTQY

v_gene: TRBV11-2
j_gene: TRBJ2-6
CDR3aa: ASSFGSGANVLT

v_gene: TRBV27
j_gene: TRBJ2-1
CDR3aa: ASSSALYNEQF

v_gene: TRBV29-1
j_gene: TRBJ2-1
CDR3aa: SGVAEHNEQF

v_gene: TRBV6-1
j_gene: TRBJ2-7
CDR3aa: ASRGQGAAYEQY

v_gene: TRBV7-9
j_gene: TRBJ1-2
CDR3aa: ASSSSEGVNYGYT

v_gene: TRBV19
j_gene: TRBJ2-7
CDR3aa: ASSFGQGANYEQY

v_gene: TRBV27
j_gene: TRBJ2-1
CDR3aa: ATGPGHVPLQF

v_gene: TRBV5-1
j_gene: TRBJ1-4
CDR3aa: ASSLGDREAGTNEKLF

v_gene: TRBV27
j_gene: TRBJ2-7
CDR3aa: ASSLATSDEQY

v_gene: TRBV5-4
j_gene: TRBJ2-5
CDR3aa: ASSFQETQY

v_gene: TRBV5-1
j_gene: TRBJ2-7
CDR3aa: ASSLVRAQTYEQY

v_gene: TRBV10-2
j_gene: TRBJ2-1
CDR3aa: ASRGLLNEQF

v_gene: TRBV6-1
j_gene: TRBJ2-7
CDR3aa: ASSETGTSGSYEQY

v_gene: TRBV7-9
j_gene: TRBJ2-5
CDR3aa: ASSLRPDGETQY

v_gene: TRBV7-6
j_gene: TRBJ2-3
CDR3aa: ASSDSVGFRGGTDTQY

v_gene: TRBV11-1
j_gene: TRBJ1-5
CDR3aa: ASSLRGTDQPQH

v_gene: TRBV30
j_gene: TRBJ2-7
CDR3aa: AWSPINPDEQY

v_gene: TRBV7-8
j_gene: TRBJ2-7
CDR3aa: ASSFHLGQNLYEQY

v_gene: TRBV5-4
j_gene: TRBJ2-1
CDR3aa: ASSISRVWF